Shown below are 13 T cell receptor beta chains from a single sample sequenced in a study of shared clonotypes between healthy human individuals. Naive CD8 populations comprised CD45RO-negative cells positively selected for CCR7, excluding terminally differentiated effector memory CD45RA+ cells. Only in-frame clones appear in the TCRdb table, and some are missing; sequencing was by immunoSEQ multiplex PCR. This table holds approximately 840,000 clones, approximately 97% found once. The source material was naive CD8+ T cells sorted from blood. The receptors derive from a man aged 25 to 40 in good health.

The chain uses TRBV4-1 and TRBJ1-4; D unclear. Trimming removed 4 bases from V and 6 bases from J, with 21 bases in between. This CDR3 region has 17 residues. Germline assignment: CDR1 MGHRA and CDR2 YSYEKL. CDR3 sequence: CASSLVGGGRVDEKLFF. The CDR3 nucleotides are TGCGCCAGCAGCCTGGTGGGAGGTGGGCGGGTGGATGAAAAACTGTTTTTT.

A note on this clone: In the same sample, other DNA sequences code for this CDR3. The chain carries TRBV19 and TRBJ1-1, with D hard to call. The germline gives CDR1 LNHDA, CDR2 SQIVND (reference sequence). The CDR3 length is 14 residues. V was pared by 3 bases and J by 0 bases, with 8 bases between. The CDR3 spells CASSIGQMNTEAFF. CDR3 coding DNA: TGTGCCAGTAGTATTGGGCAGATGAACACTGAAGCTTTCTTT. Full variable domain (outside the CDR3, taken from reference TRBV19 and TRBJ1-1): DGGITQSPKYLFRKEGQNVTLSCEQNLNHDAMYWYRQDPGQGLRLIYYSQIVNDFQKGDIAEGYSVSREKKESFPLTVTSAQKNPTAFYLCASSIGQMNTEAFFGQGTRLTVV.

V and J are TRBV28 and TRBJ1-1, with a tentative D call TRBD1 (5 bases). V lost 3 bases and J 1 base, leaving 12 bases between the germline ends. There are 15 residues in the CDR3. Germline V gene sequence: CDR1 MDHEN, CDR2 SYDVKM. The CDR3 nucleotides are TGTGCCAGCAGTTTTCCAGGGAAGGGGAACACTGAAGCTTTCTTT. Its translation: CASSFPGKGNTEAFF.

CDR3 DNA sequence: TGTGCCAGCAGCTTAACCCGAGCGGGAGAGGCGTATTTT. It translates to CASSLTRAGEAYF. The chain couples TRBV7-3 to TRBJ2-3, with TRBD2 matching over 8 bases. Trimming removed 0 bases from V and 14 bases from J; junction bases left unmatched: 7. The length of the CDR3 is 13 residues. Germline values: CDR1 SGHTA, CDR2 FQGTGA. The variable domain in full, with the rest retrieved from reference TRBV7-3 and TRBJ2-3, is GAGVSQTPSNKVTEKGKYVELRCDPISGHTALYWYRQSLGQGPEFLIYFQGTGAADDSGLPNDRFFAVRPEGSVSTLKIQRTERGDSAVYLCASSLTRAGEAYFGPGTRLTVL.

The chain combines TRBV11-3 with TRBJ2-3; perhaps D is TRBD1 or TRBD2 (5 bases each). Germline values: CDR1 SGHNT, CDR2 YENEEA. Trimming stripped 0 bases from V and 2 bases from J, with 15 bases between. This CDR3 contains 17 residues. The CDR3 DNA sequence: TGTGCCAGCAGCTTAGATCACGGGACCACCTACACAGATACGCAGTATTTT. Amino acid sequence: CASSLDHGTTYTDTQYF.

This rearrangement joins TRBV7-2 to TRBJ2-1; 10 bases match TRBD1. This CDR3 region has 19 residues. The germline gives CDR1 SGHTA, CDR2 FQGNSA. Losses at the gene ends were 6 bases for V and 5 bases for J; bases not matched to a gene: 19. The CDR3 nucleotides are TGTGCCAGCAGTCAAAGACAGGGGGCGATTTATTTTTCCGACAATGAGCAGTTCTTC. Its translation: CASSQRQGAIYFSDNEQFF.

CDR3 loop: CAWSVYSGNTIYF. The DNA for the CDR3 is TGTGCCTGGAGTGTTTACTCTGGAAACACCATATATTTT. This chain connects TRBV30 to TRBJ1-3; D not certain. Trimming stripped 0 bases from V and 0 bases from J, with 3 bases between. The germline CDR1 and CDR2 sequences are GTSNPN and SVGIG (reference sequence). There are 13 residues in the CDR3.

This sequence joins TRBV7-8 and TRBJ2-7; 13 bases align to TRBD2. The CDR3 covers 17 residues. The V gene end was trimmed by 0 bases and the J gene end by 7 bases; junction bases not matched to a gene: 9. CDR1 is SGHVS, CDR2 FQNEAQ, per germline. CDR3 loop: CASSLAETGTSGEEQYF. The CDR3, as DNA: TGTGCCAGCAGCTTAGCGGAGACCGGGACTAGCGGGGAAGAGCAGTACTTC.

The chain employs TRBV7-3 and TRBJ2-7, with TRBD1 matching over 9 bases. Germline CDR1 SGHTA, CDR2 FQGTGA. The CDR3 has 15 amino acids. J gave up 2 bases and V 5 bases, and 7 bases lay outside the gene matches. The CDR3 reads CASSITGGETYEQYF. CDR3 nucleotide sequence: TGTGCCAGCAGCATCACAGGGGGCGAAACCTACGAGCAGTACTTC.

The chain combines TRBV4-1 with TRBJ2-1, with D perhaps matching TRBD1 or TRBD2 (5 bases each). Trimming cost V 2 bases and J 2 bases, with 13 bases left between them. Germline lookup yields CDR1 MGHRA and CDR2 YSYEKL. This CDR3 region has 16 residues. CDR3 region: CASSQHSGTPYNEQFF. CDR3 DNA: TGCGCCAGCAGCCAACATTCCGGGACCCCCTACAATGAGCAGTTCTTC.

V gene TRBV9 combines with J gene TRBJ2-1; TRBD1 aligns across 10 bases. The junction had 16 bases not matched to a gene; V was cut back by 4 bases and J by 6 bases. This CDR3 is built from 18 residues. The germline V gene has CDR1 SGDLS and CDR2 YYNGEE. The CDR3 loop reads CASSPRAVGTGVSNEQFF. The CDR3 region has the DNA TGTGCCAGCAGCCCGCGGGCGGTGGGGACAGGGGTGAGCAATGAGCAGTTCTTC.

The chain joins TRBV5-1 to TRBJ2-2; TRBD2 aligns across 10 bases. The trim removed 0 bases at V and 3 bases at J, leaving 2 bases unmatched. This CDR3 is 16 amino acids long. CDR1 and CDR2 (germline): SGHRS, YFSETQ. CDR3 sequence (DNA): TGCGCCAGCAGCTTGGGGACTAGCGGTTACACCGGGGAGCTGTTTTTT. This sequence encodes CASSLGTSGYTGELFF.

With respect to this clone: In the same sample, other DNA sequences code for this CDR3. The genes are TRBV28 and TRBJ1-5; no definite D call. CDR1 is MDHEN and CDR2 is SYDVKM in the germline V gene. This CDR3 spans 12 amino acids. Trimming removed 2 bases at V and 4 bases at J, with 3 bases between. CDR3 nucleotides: TGTGCCAGCAGTTTAAGAAATCAGCCCCAGCATTTT. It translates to CASSLRNQPQHF.